This T cell receptor beta chain was profiled in a study of T cell responses to AZD1222 COVID-19 vaccine. Study context: Combined were second doses at about 4 or about 12 weeks.

V was clipped by 6 bases and J by 1 base, with 12 bases between them. CDR3 length equals 14 residues. Germline CDR1 and CDR2: LNHDA and SQIVND (reference sequence). Details on this clone: Its cognate antigen is unknown.

The study's findings and limits: Donors were mostly white British, more females; clonal diversity possibly underestimated. When two AZD1222 doses had been given, Spike-specific TCR breadth and depth rose. Nearly half of spike-specific TCRs reportedly go after variant regions that carry no mutations.

The repertoire was sequenced with immunoSEQ multiplex PCR; TCRdb's copy has only in-frame clones and lacks some. The top ten hold about 1.5% of the sample, which has around 130,000 clones, 70% to 90% seen once. The V gene is TRBV19, the J gene TRBJ1-1, with D perhaps matching TRBD1 (5 bases). The source of this sequence is an adult in good health. Sequencing was performed on peripheral blood, taken on day 0 of AZD1222 vaccination. CDR3 nucleotide sequence: TGTGCCAGTAGCGTACCAGGGAGGAACACTGAAGCTTTCTTT. Amino acid sequence: CASSVPGRNTEAFF. Based on the CDR3 plus reference TRBV19 and TRBJ1-1, the full variable domain is DGGITQSPKYLFRKEGQNVTLSCEQNLNHDAMYWYRQDPGQGLRLIYYSQIVNDFQKGDIAEGYSVSREKKESFPLTVTSAQKNPTAFYLCASSVPGRNTEAFFGQGTRLTVV.